The T cell receptor beta chain described here comes from a study of blood T cell repertoires in COVID-19. Study details: Samples taken during acute and convalescent COVID-19 were collected in the United States, Italy and Spain. In each case, the material was cDNA or gDNA derived from T cells, B-cell-depleted T cells, or PBMCs.

This clone has only one observation. Methods used by the authors: Using reference gene primer amplification, nucleated cell counts were estimated. The method was immunoSEQ multiplex PCR; TCRdb's version includes in-frame clones alone and lacks a portion of them. The V and J calls and clone size were taken over from that table, and D and trimming were inferred from the DNA. Of 150,000 to 200,000 clones listed, over 80% are singletons. The CDR3 has 15 amino acids. Germline V lookup: CDR1 LNHDA, CDR2 SQIVND (reference sequence). Trimming removed 5 bases from V and 7 bases from J; junction bases left unmatched: 11.

The chain uses TRBV19 and TRBJ2-1; 7 bases map to TRBD2. The sequenced sample was peripheral blood. The clonotype comes from a woman in her 70s with acute or convalescent COVID-19. As DNA, the CDR3 is TGTGCCAGTAGTTCAGTGGCGGGAGACGGGAATGAGCAGTTCTTC. It encodes CASSSVAGDGNEQFF.